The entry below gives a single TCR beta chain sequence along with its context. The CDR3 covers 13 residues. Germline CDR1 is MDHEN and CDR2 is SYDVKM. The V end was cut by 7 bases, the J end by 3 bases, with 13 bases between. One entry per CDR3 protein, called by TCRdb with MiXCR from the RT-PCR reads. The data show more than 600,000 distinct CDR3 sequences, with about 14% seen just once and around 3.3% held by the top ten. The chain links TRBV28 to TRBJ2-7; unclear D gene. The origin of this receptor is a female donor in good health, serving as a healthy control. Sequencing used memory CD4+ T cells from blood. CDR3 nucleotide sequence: TGTGCCAGCAAGAGCGTCCAGGTCTACGAGCAGTACTTC. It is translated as CASKSVQVYEQYF.